Sequencing of this T cell receptor (beta chain) was carried out in a study of CD8 T cells in ankylosing spondylitis. Germline-derived CDR1 and CDR2 are SGHRS and YFSETQ. V was trimmed by 1 base and J by 4 bases, leaving 14 bases between them. The CDR3 spans 16 residues. TCRdb re-called the 5' RACE reads with MiXCR, one entry per CDR3 protein. This table has some 340,000 distinct CDR3 sequences, roughly 14% appearing once. The sample holds a few counts of this clonotype. V usage is TRBV5-1 and J usage is TRBJ1-4; D is ambiguous. The sequence was obtained from a male donor with ankylosing spondylitis or in good health (not recorded which). The specimen sequenced was blood, either unsorted or a sorted T cell fraction (not recorded which). CDR3 nucleotide sequence: TGCGCCAGCAGCTTGAGATCAGCCCAAGTTAATGAAAAACTGTTTTTT. This codes for CASSLRSAQVNEKLFF.